This T cell receptor beta chain was profiled in a study of cytomegalovirus exposure and HLA in healthy donors. Study-wide findings and caveats: TCR sequences were mostly rare, though some public TCRs occurred in many donors.

V lost 6 bases, J lost 3 bases, and 6 bases lay in between. The CDR3 is made up of 12 amino acids. The V gene's germline CDR1 is SNHLY and CDR2 FYNNEI. Participants comprised healthy donors of bone marrow. The donors, nominally healthy at sampling, likely had unrecorded immune exposures. PCR involved 60 Vbeta and 13 Jbeta primers. Per the original methods: Unique TCR beta chains totaled 80 million to 100 million in a later count, with roughly 12 million of them shared. The protocol was immunoSEQ multiplex PCR, while the TCRdb copy is restricted to in-frame clones and leaves out a portion. V, J and clone size are taken as reported in that table, and D and trimming were inferred from the DNA itself. The sample has about 31,000 clones, less than 55% seen once. Concerning this clone: As yet, its antigen is unknown.

Sequencing used PBMCs. This sequence was found in a woman between 50 and 59 years old in good health and CMV-seronegative. J is TRBJ1-5 and V is TRBV2; unclear D gene. The DNA of the CDR3 is TGTGCCAGCAGCCGGGACAATCAGCCCCAGCATTTT. It specifies CASSRDNQPQHF.